The 17 T cell receptor beta chains below come from one sample, sequenced in a study of T-cell memory formation after mild COVID-19. From the 5' RACE reads, TCRdb called clonotypes with MiXCR, one entry per CDR3 protein. The data hold about 150,000 distinct CDR3 sequences, with less than 25% observed a single time. Input material: PBMCs or a T cell subset sorted from them (not recorded which). The receptors were gathered from an adult woman who had mild COVID-19 (a few samples of this study predate the infection). Cell type and time point are not known.

The V call is TRBV29-1, the J call TRBJ2-7; no definite D call. Per the germline V gene, CDR1 is SQVTM and CDR2 is ANQGSEA. The V and J ends lost 8 bases and 5 bases respectively, with 19 bases between them. The CDR3 contains 13 residues. CDR3 DNA: TGCAGCATGATGACGGACCTATACGACGAGCAGTACTTC. This encodes CSMMTDLYDEQYF.

This chain joins TRBV9 and TRBJ2-1; 16 nucleotides align to TRBD2. Germline-derived CDR1 and CDR2 are SGDLS and YYNGEE. This CDR3 is built from 18 residues. The V and J ends lost 6 bases and 0 bases, in that order; junction bases with no gene match: 6. CDR3 coding DNA: TGTGCCAGCACCGCGGGACTAGCGGGGGGGCTCTCCTACAATGAGCAGTTCTTC. Encoded protein: CASTAGLAGGLSYNEQFF.

This clonotype was found a few times. This chain joins TRBV27 and TRBJ2-1, with TRBD2 matching over 11 bases. The CDR3 is 14 residues long. The germline gives CDR1 MNHEY, CDR2 SMNVEV (reference sequence). Trimming at V came to 5 bases and at J to 9 bases, leaving 6 bases not matched to a gene. The CDR3 loop reads CASSLSGRAGEQFF. CDR3 in DNA: TGTGCCAGCAGTCTTAGCGGGAGGGCCGGTGAGCAGTTCTTC.

The CDR3 region is CASTNQETQYF. In nucleotides, the CDR3 is TGTGCCAGCACTAACCAAGAGACCCAGTACTTC. The chain joins TRBV6-5 to TRBJ2-5; no firm D call. Looked up from germline, CDR1 is MNHEY and CDR2 is SVGAGI. Deletions cut 7 bases from V and 0 bases from J, with 3 bases between. The CDR3 totals 11 residues.

The rearrangement links TRBV29-1 to TRBJ2-5; D gene unclear. Trimming stripped 0 bases from V and 3 bases from J, with 8 bases between. The CDR3 has 13 residues. The germline V gene has CDR1 SQVTM and CDR2 ANQGSEA. The CDR3 spells CSVEDVLEETQYF. CDR3 bases: TGCAGCGTTGAAGATGTGTTGGAAGAGACCCAGTACTTC.

The chain is built from TRBV3-1 and TRBJ1-2; D ambiguous. Germline V gives CDR1 LGHDT, CDR2 YNNKEL (reference sequence). Trimming pared 0 bases from V and 5 bases from J, leaving 13 bases between. This CDR3 contains 15 residues. The CDR3 nucleotides are TGTGCCAGCAGCCAAGATGTTGGAGGTGTTTATGGCTACACCTTC. It translates to CASSQDVGGVYGYTF.

The V gene is TRBV12-3 or TRBV12-4, the J gene TRBJ1-1; no clear D gene. The V gene lost 5 bases and the J gene lost 6 bases, with 16 bases spanning the gap. The CDR3 length is 14 residues. The CDR3 sequence: CASSPPIGQAEAFF. The CDR3 nucleotides read TGTGCCAGCAGTCCTCCTATCGGTCAGGCTGAAGCTTTCTTT.

CDR3 amino acids: CSVPTEGSAYGYTF. The CDR3 bases are TGCAGCGTACCGACCGAAGGTTCCGCCTATGGCTACACCTTC. This sequence joins TRBV29-1 and TRBJ1-2, with D unclear. This CDR3 spans 14 amino acids. V lost 6 bases, J lost 4 bases, and 18 bases lay in between. Germline CDR1 reads SQVTM; CDR2 reads ANQGSEA.

The chain combines TRBV11-3 with TRBJ2-3, with D possibly matching TRBD2 (6 bases). Trimming removed 7 bases at V and 2 bases at J, with 19 bases between. Germline V gives CDR1 SGHNT, CDR2 YENEEA. This CDR3 region has 16 residues. The CDR3: CASTTLEGTNTDTQYF. The CDR3 bases are TGTGCCAGCACCACTCTGGAGGGCACTAACACAGATACGCAGTATTTT.

This clonotype was seen at least ten times. V gene TRBV20-1 combines with J gene TRBJ2-7, with D perhaps matching TRBD2 (5 bases). This CDR3 is built from 14 residues. Germline assignment: CDR1 DFQATT and CDR2 SNEGSKA (reference sequence). V was pared by 5 bases and J by 0 bases, with 14 bases between. CDR3 bases: TGCAGTGCTCAACCGGACTCAAACTCCTACGAGCAGTACTTC. Translated, it gives CSAQPDSNSYEQYF.

In this sample, this clonotype turned up a few times. The V and J genes are TRBV2 and TRBJ1-5; D ambiguous. The CDR3 runs to 12 residues. CDR1 is SNHLY, CDR2 FYNNEI, per germline. Trimming removed 3 bases at V and 8 bases at J, with 8 bases between. Written as DNA, the CDR3 is TGTGCCAGCAGTGATTGGGGTAAGCCCCAGCATTTT. This gives the protein CASSDWGKPQHF.

The sample holds a few counts of this clonotype. This rearrangement joins TRBV7-9 to TRBJ2-2; D remains unclear. CDR3 length equals 13 residues. Germline CDR1 is SEHNR and CDR2 is FQNEAQ (reference sequence). V was cut by 2 bases and J by 7 bases, with 8 bases left in between. DNA for the CDR3: TGTGCCAGCAGCTTAAGGATGGGCGGGGAGCTGTTTTTT. Amino acids: CASSLRMGGELFF.

The chain employs TRBV11-2 and TRBJ1-1, with D unclear. Trimming left V 2 bases short and J 1 base short, with 17 bases between. In germline, CDR1 is SGHAT, CDR2 FQNNGV. The CDR3 extends over 17 amino acids. The CDR3 here is CASSLSFGRPGNTEAFF. CDR3 coding DNA: TGTGCCAGCAGCTTATCGTTCGGCAGGCCTGGGAACACTGAAGCTTTCTTT.

This chain connects TRBV4-1 to TRBJ2-5, with TRBD1 matching over 9 bases. Germline assignment: CDR1 MGHRA and CDR2 YSYEKL. The CDR3 covers 16 residues. With 0 bases clipped from V and 4 bases from J, the junction kept 6 bases outside the gene matches. The CDR3 loop reads CASSQDPGQGRETQYF. As DNA, the CDR3 is TGCGCCAGCAGCCAAGATCCTGGACAGGGGCGAGAGACCCAGTACTTC.

V and J are TRBV20-1 and TRBJ1-6; weak D call: TRBD1 (5 bases). Germline CDR1 is DFQATT and CDR2 is SNEGSKA (reference sequence). The CDR3 is 16 amino acids. V was shortened by 0 bases and J by 7 bases, with 16 bases between the two germline ends. Here the CDR3 DNA reads TGCAGTGCTAGAGATCCAGTACAGGACGCCAATTCACCCCTCCACTTT. Residues: CSARDPVQDANSPLHF.

This clonotype was recorded a few times. The CDR3 DNA sequence: TGTGCCAGCAGCTTAGAAGTCAGGGGGTGGCCCGAGCAGTACTTC. Protein product: CASSLEVRGWPEQYF. The chain joins TRBV7-9 to TRBJ2-7, with 7 bases aligning to TRBD1. CDR3 length: 15 residues. The germline V gene has CDR1 SEHNR and CDR2 FQNEAQ (reference sequence). V lost 1 base to trimming and J lost 6 bases; unmatched junction nucleotides: 9.

The V gene is TRBV7-8, the J gene TRBJ2-3, with no clear D. This CDR3 spans 14 amino acids. The germline gives CDR1 SGHVS, CDR2 FQNEAQ. V shed 1 base and J shed 2 bases, with 7 bases lying between them. DNA for the CDR3: TGTGCCAGCAGCTTAGAATTGAACACAGATACGCAGTATTTT. Translated: CASSLELNTDTQYF. Based on the CDR3 plus reference TRBV7-8 and TRBJ2-3, the full variable domain is GAGVSQSPRYKVAKRGQDVALRCDPISGHVSLFWYQQALGQGPEFLTYFQNEAQLDKSGLPSDRFFAERPEGSVSTLKIQRTQQEDSAVYLCASSLELNTDTQYFGPGTRLTVL.